The rows below give T cell receptor beta chains drawn from one sample of a study of beta chain features in type 1 diabetes. Profiled with immunoSEQ multiplex PCR; TCRdb holds only in-frame clones, not every one. The sample yields 40,000 to 45,000 clones, approximately 70% seen once. The sample taken for sequencing was Tregs from blood. Source of these receptors: a woman younger than 30 with type 1 diabetes. CDR3s include the opening cysteine and the closing phenylalanine or tryptophan. The order of the fields is J gene, D gene, clone size, V gene, CDR3 DNA, CDR3 protein. D genes are given only for firm matches. The size entry is marked missing in some rows and otherwise reads once, few, many or a size class.

TRBJ2-7 | - | - | TRBV25-1 | TGTGCCAGCAGTCCCTTGTCTTCATCCGAGCAGTACTTC | CASSPLSSSEQYF
TRBJ1-4 | - | - | TRBV6-5 | TGTGCCAGCAGTTCGGACAGACCACGGGGAAAACTGTTTTTT | CASSSDRPRGKLFF
TRBJ2-2 | TRBD1 | - | TRBV7-2 | TGTGCCAGCAGCCCCCGGACAGGGAGCACCGGGGAGCTGTTTTTT | CASSPRTGSTGELFF
TRBJ2-3 | - | few | TRBV7-2 | TGTGCCAGCAGCGAGGGCACAGATACGCAGTATTTT | CASSEGTDTQYF
TRBJ1-5 | - | few | TRBV10-3 | TGTGCCATCAGTGTGGCAGAACATCAGCCCCAGCATTTT | CAISVAEHQPQHF
TRBJ2-1 | TRBD2 | - | TRBV5-1 | TGCGCCAGCAGCCCTCGACTAGCGGGAGGTCTGAATGAGCAGTTCTTC | CASSPRLAGGLNEQFF
TRBJ2-1 | TRBD1 | - | TRBV29-1 | TGCAGCGTTGAAACCAGGGACAGGGGGGGCAATGAGCAGTTCTTC | CSVETRDRGGNEQFF
TRBJ2-1 | TRBD2 | - | TRBV7-8 | TGTGCCAGCTGCCAAGGAGCTAGCGGCAATGAGCAGTTCTTC | CASCQGASGNEQFF
TRBJ1-2 | - | - | TRBV19 | TGTGCCAGTAACCTAGGGGGTGGCTACACCTTC | CASNLGGGYTF
TRBJ2-4 | TRBD2 | few | TRBV27 | TGTGCCAGCAGCCCCGGACTAGCCGGAGCCAAAAACATTCAGTACTTC | CASSPGLAGAKNIQYF